This record concerns one T cell receptor (beta chain) sequence. These data originate in a study of blood T cell repertoires in COVID-19. Overall study context: From T cells, B-cell-depleted T cells, or PBMCs came the material, which was cDNA or gDNA.

Germline assignment: CDR1 MNHNS and CDR2 SASEGT. Trimming cost V 2 bases and J 10 bases, with 17 bases left between them. The CDR3 totals 15 residues. The assay was immunoSEQ multiplex PCR, and TCRdb's table has in-frame clones only and misses some. The data show approximately 170,000 clones, roughly nine tenths seen once. The receptor's source is a man aged 65 to 79 with acute or convalescent COVID-19. The chain has TRBV6-1 and TRBJ1-4; D not certain. The sequenced material came from peripheral blood. DNA of the CDR3: TGTGCCAGCAGTGAAAAGTCTGTATTCGCGGTAAAACTGTTTTTT. It encodes CASSEKSVFAVKLFF.